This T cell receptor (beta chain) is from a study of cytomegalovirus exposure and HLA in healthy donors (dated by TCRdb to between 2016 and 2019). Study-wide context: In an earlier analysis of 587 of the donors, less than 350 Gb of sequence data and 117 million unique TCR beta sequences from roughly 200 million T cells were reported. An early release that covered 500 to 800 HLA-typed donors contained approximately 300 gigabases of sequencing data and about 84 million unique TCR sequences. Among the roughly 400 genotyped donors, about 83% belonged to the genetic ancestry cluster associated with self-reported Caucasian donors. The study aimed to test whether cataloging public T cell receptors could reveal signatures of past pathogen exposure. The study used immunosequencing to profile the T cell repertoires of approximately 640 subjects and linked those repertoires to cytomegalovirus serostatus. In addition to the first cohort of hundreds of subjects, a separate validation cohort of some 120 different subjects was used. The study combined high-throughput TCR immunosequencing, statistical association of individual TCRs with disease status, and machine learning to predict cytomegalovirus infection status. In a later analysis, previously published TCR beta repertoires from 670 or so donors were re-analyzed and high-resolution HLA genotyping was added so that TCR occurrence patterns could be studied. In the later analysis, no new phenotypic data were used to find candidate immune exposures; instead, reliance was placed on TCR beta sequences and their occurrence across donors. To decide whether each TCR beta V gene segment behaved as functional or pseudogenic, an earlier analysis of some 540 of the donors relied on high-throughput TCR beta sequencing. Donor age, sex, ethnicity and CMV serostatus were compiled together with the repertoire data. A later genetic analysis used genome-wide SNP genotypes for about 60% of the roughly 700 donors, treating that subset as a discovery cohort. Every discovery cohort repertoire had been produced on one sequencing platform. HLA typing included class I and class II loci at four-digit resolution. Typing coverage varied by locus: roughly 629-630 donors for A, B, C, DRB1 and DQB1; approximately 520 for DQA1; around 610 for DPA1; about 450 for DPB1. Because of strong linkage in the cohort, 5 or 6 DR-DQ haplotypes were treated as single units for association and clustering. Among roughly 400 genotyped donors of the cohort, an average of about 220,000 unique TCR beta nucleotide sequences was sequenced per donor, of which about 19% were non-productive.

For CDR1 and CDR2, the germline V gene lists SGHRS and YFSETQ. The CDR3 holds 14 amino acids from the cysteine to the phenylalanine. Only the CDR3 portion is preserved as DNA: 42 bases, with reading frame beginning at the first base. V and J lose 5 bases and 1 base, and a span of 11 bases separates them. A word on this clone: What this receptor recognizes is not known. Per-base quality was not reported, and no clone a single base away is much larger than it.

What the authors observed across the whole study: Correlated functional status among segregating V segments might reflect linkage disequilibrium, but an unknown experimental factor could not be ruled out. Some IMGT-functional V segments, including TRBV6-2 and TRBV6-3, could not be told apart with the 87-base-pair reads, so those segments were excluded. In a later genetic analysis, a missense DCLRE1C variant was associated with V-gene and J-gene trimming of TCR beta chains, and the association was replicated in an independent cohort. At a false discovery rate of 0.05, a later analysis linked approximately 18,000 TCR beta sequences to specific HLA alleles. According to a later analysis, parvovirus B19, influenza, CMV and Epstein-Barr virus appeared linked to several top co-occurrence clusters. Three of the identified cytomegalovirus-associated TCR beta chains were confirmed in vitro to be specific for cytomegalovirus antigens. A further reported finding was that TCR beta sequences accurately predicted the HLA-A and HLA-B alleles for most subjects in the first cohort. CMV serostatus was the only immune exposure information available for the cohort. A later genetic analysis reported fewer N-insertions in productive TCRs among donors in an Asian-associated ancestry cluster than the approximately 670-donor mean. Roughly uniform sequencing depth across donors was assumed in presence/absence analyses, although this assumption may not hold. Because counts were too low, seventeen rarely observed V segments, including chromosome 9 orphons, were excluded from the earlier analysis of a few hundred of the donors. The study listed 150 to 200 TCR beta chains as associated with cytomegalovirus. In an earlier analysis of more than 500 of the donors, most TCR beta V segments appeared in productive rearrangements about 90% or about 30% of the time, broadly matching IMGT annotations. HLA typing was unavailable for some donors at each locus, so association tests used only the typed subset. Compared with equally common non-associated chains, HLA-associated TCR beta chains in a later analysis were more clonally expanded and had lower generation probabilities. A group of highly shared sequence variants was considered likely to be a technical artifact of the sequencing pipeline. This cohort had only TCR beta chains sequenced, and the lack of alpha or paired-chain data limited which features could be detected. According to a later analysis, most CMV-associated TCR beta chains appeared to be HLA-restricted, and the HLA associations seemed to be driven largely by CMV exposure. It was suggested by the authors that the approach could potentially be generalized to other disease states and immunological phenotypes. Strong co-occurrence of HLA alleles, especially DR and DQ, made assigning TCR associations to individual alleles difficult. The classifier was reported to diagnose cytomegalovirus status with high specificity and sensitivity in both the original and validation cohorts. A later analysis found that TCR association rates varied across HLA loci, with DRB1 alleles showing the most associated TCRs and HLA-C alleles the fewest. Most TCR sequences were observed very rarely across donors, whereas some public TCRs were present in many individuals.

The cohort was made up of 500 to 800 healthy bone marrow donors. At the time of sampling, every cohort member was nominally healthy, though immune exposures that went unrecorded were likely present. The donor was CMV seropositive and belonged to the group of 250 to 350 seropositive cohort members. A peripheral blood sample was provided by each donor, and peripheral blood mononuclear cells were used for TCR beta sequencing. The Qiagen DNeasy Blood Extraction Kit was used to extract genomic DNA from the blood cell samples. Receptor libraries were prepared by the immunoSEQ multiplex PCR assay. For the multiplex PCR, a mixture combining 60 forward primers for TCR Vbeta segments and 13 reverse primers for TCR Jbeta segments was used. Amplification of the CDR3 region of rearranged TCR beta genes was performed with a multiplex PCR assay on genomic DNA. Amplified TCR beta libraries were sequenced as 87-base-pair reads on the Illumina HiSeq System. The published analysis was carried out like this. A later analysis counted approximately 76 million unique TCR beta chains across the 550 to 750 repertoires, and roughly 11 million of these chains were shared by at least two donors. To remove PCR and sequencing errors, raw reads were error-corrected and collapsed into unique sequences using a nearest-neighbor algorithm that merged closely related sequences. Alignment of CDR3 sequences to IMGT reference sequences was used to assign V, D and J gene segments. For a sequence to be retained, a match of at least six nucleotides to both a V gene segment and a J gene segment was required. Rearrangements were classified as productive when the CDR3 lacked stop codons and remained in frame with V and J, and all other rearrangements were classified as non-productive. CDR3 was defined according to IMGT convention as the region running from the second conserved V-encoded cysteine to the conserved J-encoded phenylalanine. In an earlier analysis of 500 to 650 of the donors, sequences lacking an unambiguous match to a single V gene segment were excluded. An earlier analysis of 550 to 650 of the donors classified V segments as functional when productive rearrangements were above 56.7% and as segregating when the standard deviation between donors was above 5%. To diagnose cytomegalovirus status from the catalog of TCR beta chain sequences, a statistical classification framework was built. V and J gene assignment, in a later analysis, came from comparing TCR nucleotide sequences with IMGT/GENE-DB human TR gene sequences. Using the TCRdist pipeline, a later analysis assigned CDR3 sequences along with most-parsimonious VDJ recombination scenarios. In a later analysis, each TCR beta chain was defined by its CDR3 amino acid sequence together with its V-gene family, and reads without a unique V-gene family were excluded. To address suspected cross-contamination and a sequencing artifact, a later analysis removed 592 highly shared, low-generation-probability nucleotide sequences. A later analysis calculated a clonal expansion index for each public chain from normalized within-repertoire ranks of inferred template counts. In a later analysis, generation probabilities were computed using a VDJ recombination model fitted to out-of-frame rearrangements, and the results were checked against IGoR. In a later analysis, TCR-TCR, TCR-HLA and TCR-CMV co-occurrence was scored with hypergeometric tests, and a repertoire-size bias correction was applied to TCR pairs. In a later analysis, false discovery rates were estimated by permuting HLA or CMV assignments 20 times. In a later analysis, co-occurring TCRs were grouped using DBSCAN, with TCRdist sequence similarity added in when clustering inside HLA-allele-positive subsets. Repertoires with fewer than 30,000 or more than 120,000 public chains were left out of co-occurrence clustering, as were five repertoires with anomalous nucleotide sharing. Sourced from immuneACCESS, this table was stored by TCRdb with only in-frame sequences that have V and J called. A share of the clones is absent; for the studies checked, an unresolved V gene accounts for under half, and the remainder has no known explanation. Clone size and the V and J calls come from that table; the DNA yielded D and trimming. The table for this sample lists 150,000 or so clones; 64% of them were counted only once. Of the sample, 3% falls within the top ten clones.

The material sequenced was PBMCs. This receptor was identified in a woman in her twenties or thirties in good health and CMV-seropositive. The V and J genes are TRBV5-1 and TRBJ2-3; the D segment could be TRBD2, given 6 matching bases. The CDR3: CASSRGTRTDTQYF. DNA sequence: TGCGCCAGCAGTCGCGGGACCCGCACAGATACGCAGTATTTT.